A selection of T cell receptor beta chains follows, all from one sample in a study of CD8 T cells in Susac syndrome. Using its own MiXCR run on the immunoSEQ multiplex PCR reads, TCRdb lists one record per CDR3 protein. The sample holds approximately 200,000 distinct CDR3 sequences; 80% to 95% are singletons and the top ten take around 0.15%. The specimen was CD8+ T cells from PBMCs. These receptors came from a human donor with multiple sclerosis. Both conserved end residues are part of each CDR3.

CDR3 protein: CASSPSYSTAPSRETQYF; V gene: TRBV27; J gene: TRBJ2-5
CDR3 protein: CASSAQGGQPQHF; V gene: TRBV13; J gene: TRBJ1-5
CDR3 protein: CASSLWTGGGGYTF; V gene: TRBV23-1; J gene: TRBJ1-2
CDR3 protein: CASSLLRTGELFF; V gene: TRBV14; J gene: TRBJ2-2
CDR3 protein: CASSVGASKNIQYF; V gene: TRBV9; J gene: TRBJ2-4
CDR3 protein: CASSSSGEQFF; V gene: TRBV7-9; J gene: TRBJ2-1
CDR3 protein: CASSFQQGGLTEAFF; V gene: TRBV6-5; J gene: TRBJ1-1
CDR3 protein: CASSFGTSGRMRGVSYEQYF; V gene: TRBV11-1; J gene: TRBJ2-7
CDR3 protein: CASSWGAVTGQPQHF; V gene: TRBV12-3/TRBV12-4; J gene: TRBJ1-5
CDR3 protein: CASSQVLQGITRDTQYF; V gene: TRBV3-1; J gene: TRBJ2-3
CDR3 protein: CASSVEIRDEQLFF; V gene: TRBV4-2; J gene: TRBJ1-4
CDR3 protein: CASSLSPGDNTDTQYF; V gene: TRBV5-6; J gene: TRBJ2-3
CDR3 protein: CASSQRTPSLSGDGSTDTQYF; V gene: TRBV11-1; J gene: TRBJ2-3
CDR3 protein: CASSQGWSNEKLFF; V gene: TRBV3-1; J gene: TRBJ1-4
CDR3 protein: CAWSAGGTTEAFF; V gene: TRBV30; J gene: TRBJ1-1
CDR3 protein: CASSQGFASGDYNEQFF; V gene: TRBV4-2; J gene: TRBJ2-1
CDR3 protein: CASSAQWVAETYEQYF; V gene: TRBV7-9; J gene: TRBJ2-7
CDR3 protein: CASSLGVDRGRLAGYTF; V gene: TRBV5-4; J gene: TRBJ1-2
CDR3 protein: CASSPLAGGGEQYF; V gene: TRBV7-6; J gene: TRBJ2-7
CDR3 protein: CASSPLGGQGSGYTF; V gene: TRBV7-3; J gene: TRBJ1-2
CDR3 protein: CASSLGRRLAEAFF; V gene: TRBV13; J gene: TRBJ1-1
CDR3 protein: CASSLPGAPAKGYTF; V gene: TRBV19; J gene: TRBJ1-2
CDR3 protein: CASTDHATWPQHF; V gene: TRBV12-3/TRBV12-4; J gene: TRBJ1-5
CDR3 protein: CASNEGGPYEQYF; V gene: TRBV28; J gene: TRBJ2-7